This T cell receptor beta chain was sequenced for a study of cytomegalovirus exposure and HLA in healthy donors. Whole-study context: Among the roughly 380 donors who were genotyped, about 86% fell in the genetic ancestry cluster that is associated with self-reported Caucasian donors. Study-wide results and caveats: Sequencing likely generated an artifact that appeared as a cluster of highly shared sequence variants. Data from an earlier analysis indicated that most TCR beta V segments were productive either about 87% or about 30% of the time.

The V end lost 5 bases, the J end lost 5 bases, and 16 bases lay between the germline ends. There are 15 residues in the CDR3. CDR1 and CDR2 (germline): LGHNA, YNFKEQ. This clone was detected a few times. Antigen specificity is unknown. Primers for the PCR totalled 60 Vbeta and 13 Jbeta. The assay was immunoSEQ multiplex PCR, and TCRdb's table has in-frame clones only and misses some. The sample shows about 150,000 clones, 65% to 75% of them seen only once. This sequence was found in a man younger than 40 in good health and CMV-seronegative. The sample consisted of PBMCs. V gene TRBV4-2 combines with J gene TRBJ1-5; possibly TRBD1 for D (5 bases). The DNA for the CDR3 is TGTGCCAGCAGCGGGGACTGGGGTAGGGATCAGCCCCAGCATTTT. This translates into CASSGDWGRDQPQHF.